The 27 T cell receptor beta chains in this list originate from one sample, sequenced in a study of T cells in localized non-small cell lung cancer (dated by TCRdb to about 2020). Library construction relied on the immunoSEQ multiplex PCR assay. TCRdb stores this immuneACCESS table with in-frame sequences only. Part of the clones is absent; in the studies checked, under half of the shortfall reflects unresolved V genes, and no reason is known for the rest. The sample table lists about 78,000 clones, roughly four fifths of them with a count of one. Of the sample, 2.8% is held by the ten largest clones. Material: peripheral blood, obtained before any cancer treatment. The receptors derive from a man aged 40 to 70 with stage I lung adenocarcinoma.

This sequence joins TRBV15 and TRBJ2-7; D is perhaps TRBD1 (5 bases). The germline V gene has CDR1 LNHNV and CDR2 YYDKDF (reference sequence). The CDR3 sequence is 14 residues long. V lost 0 bases and J lost 3, with 9 bases in between. The CDR3 region is CATSREPQGYEQYF. The CDR3 region has the DNA TGTGCCACCAGCAGAGAACCCCAGGGCTACGAGCAGTACTTC.

This chain links TRBV9 with TRBJ2-5; weak D call: TRBD1 (5 bases). Germline assignment: CDR1 SGDLS and CDR2 YYNGEE. The CDR3 runs 16 residues. Trimming removed 1 base at V and 3 bases at J, with 16 bases between. CDR3 in amino acids: CASSVPLGHVEETQYF. The CDR3 coding sequence is TGTGCCAGCAGCGTACCCTTGGGGCACGTCGAAGAGACCCAGTACTTC.

The rearrangement uses TRBV2 and TRBJ2-2, with 7 positions matching TRBD1. The germline V gene encodes CDR1 SNHLY and CDR2 FYNNEI. Losses at the gene ends were 7 bases for V and 3 bases for J; bases not matched to a gene: 5. The length of the CDR3 is 14 residues. The CDR3 region is CASTGQAHTGELFF. The DNA of the CDR3 is TGTGCCAGCACTGGACAGGCTCACACCGGGGAGCTGTTTTTT.

The table lists this clone with a count of one. The J gene is TRBJ1-2, the V gene TRBV27; D might be TRBD1 (5 bases). Trimming stripped 8 bases from V and 8 bases from J, with 21 bases between. CDR1 is MNHEY, CDR2 SMNVEV, per germline (reference sequence). The CDR3 has 14 residues. For the CDR3, the DNA is TGTGCCAGCTGTCCGGGACTGGGAACTATCGGCTACACCTTC. Protein sequence: CASCPGLGTIGYTF.

The chain uses TRBV6-1 and TRBJ1-5; no definite D call. There are 15 residues in the CDR3. The V and J ends lost 1 base and 6 bases respectively, with 13 bases between them. Germline V gives CDR1 MNHNS, CDR2 SASEGT. The CDR3 sequence is CASSEGQSYRQPQHF. The CDR3 region has the DNA TGTGCCAGCAGTGAAGGGCAGTCGTACCGTCAGCCCCAGCATTTT.

The chain couples TRBV7-8 to TRBJ1-6; possibly TRBD1 for D (6 bases). Germline lookup yields CDR1 SGHVS and CDR2 FQNEAQ. The CDR3 is 15 amino acids. V was clipped by 3 bases and J by 6 bases, with 12 bases between them. CDR3 bases: TGTGCCAGCAGCTTGACGGACAGCCCTAATTCACCCCTCCACTTT. Protein: CASSLTDSPNSPLHF. The complete variable domain, with remaining parts taken from reference TRBV7-8 and TRBJ1-6, reads GAGVSQSPRYKVAKRGQDVALRCDPISGHVSLFWYQQALGQGPEFLTYFQNEAQLDKSGLPSDRFFAERPEGSVSTLKIQRTQQEDSAVYLCASSLTDSPNSPLHFGNGTRLTVT.

V is TRBV5-1 and J is TRBJ2-2; D remains unclear. V lost 1 base, J lost 7 bases, and 5 bases lay in between. The length of the CDR3 is 12 residues. CDR1 and CDR2 (germline): SGHRS, YFSETQ. In DNA, the CDR3 is TGCGCCAGCAGCTTGAGAGTCGGGGAGCTGTTTTTT. The encoded protein is CASSLRVGELFF.

This clone is classed as medium-sized (0.01 to 0.1%). This rearrangement joins TRBV6-5 to TRBJ2-1; D is undetermined. V lost 6 bases and J lost 7, with 7 bases in between. Germline V gives CDR1 MNHEY, CDR2 SVGAGI. The CDR3 length is 11 residues. CDR3 protein: CASSLENEQFF. CDR3 in DNA: TGTGCCAGCAGCCTCGAGAATGAGCAGTTCTTC.

The J gene is TRBJ2-5, the V gene TRBV7-9, with D unresolved. Trimming pared 6 bases from V and 2 bases from J, leaving 13 bases between. CDR1 and CDR2 from the germline V gene are SEHNR and FQNEAQ (reference sequence). CDR3 length equals 14 residues. CDR3 protein: CASRAKNLQETQYF. In nucleotides, the CDR3 is TGTGCCAGCAGAGCCAAGAATTTACAAGAGACCCAGTACTTC.

This clone showed up just once. J is TRBJ2-7 and V is TRBV4-1; the D is unclear. The V end lost 1 base, the J end lost 0 bases, and 13 bases lay between the germline ends. This CDR3 is built from 16 residues. Germline CDR1 and CDR2: MGHRA and YSYEKL. CDR3 sequence (DNA): TGCGCCAGCAGCCAAGCACAAGGGTTGAGCTCCTACGAGCAGTACTTC. Its translation is CASSQAQGLSSYEQYF.

J is TRBJ1-2 and V is TRBV2, with D unresolved. CDR1 is SNHLY and CDR2 is FYNNEI in the germline V gene. The CDR3 loop spans 14 amino acids. V was cut by 6 bases and J by 10 bases, with 21 bases left in between. Here the CDR3 reads CASRPTPGVRDYTF. CDR3 bases: TGTGCCAGCAGGCCGACCCCCGGGGTACGTGACTACACCTTC.

V gene TRBV7-2 combines with J gene TRBJ2-5; 7 positions match TRBD1. CDR3 length: 12 amino acids. The germline gives CDR1 SGHTA, CDR2 FQGNSA. V lost 5 bases and J lost 14; bases outside the gene matches: 11. CDR3 residues: CASSKPPGQPYF. CDR3 DNA sequence: TGTGCCAGCAGCAAACCACCGGGACAGCCTTACTTC.

V usage is TRBV30 and J usage is TRBJ1-6; D unclear. This CDR3 contains 15 residues. V was clipped by 0 bases and J by 10 bases, with 16 bases between them. CDR1 is GTSNPN and CDR2 is SVGIG in the germline V gene (reference sequence). CDR3 coding DNA: TGTGCCTGGAGTGTAGGGTTTTTGTCTGTGTCACCCCTCCACTTT. It encodes CAWSVGFLSVSPLHF.

This clone appeared a single time. The V gene is TRBV4-2, the J gene TRBJ1-4, with a possible D match to TRBD1 (6 bases). The CDR3 length is 15 residues. V lost 1 base to trimming and J lost 7 bases, with 13 bases between them. Germline V CDR1 and CDR2: LGHNA, YNFKEQ. The CDR3 here is CASSQVGGRGEKLFF. Written as DNA, the CDR3 is TGTGCCAGCAGCCAAGTAGGGGGGCGCGGTGAAAAACTGTTTTTT.

The V gene is TRBV5-1, the J gene TRBJ2-7, with 7 bases fitting TRBD2. The CDR3 is 17 amino acids. Trimming at V came to 3 bases and at J to 0 bases, leaving 12 bases not matched to a gene. Per the germline V gene, CDR1 is SGHRS and CDR2 is YFSETQ. This CDR3 is CASSWPELAKSSYEQYF. The CDR3 bases are TGCGCCAGCAGCTGGCCGGAACTAGCGAAGAGCTCCTACGAGCAGTACTTC.

A single count supports this clone. The rearrangement links TRBV7-9 to TRBJ1-4, with 8 bases aligning to TRBD1. Looked up from germline, CDR1 is SEHNR and CDR2 is FQNEAQ (reference sequence). The CDR3 spans 14 residues. The ends lost 6 bases at V and 6 bases at J; junction bases unmatched: 6. CDR3 in amino acids: CASSPPGQDEKLFF. The CDR3 region has the DNA TGTGCCAGCAGTCCTCCGGGACAGGATGAAAAACTGTTTTTT.

This clone has a handful of counts. This chain links TRBV6-4 with TRBJ2-1; 7 positions match TRBD2. CDR1 and CDR2 (germline): MRHNA, SNTAGT. CDR3 length equals 13 residues. V lost 4 bases to trimming and J lost 9 bases; unmatched junction nucleotides: 6. CDR3: CASSVIGGSEQFF. In DNA, the CDR3 is TGTGCCAGCAGTGTCATCGGGGGGAGTGAGCAGTTCTTC.

Only one count was recorded for this clone. The sample has other DNA sequences that encode this CDR3 too. The chain is built from TRBV7-2 and TRBJ2-6; D is perhaps TRBD1 or TRBD2 (5 bases each). The CDR3 has 17 residues. From germline, CDR1 is SGHTA and CDR2 FQGNSA. Trimming cost V 1 base and J 0 bases, with 10 bases left between them. DNA of the CDR3: TGTGCCAGCAGCTTAGTGGCAGGGAGCTCTGGGGCCAACGTCCTGACTTTC. It is translated as CASSLVAGSSGANVLTF.

The CDR3 DNA sequence: TGTGCCAGCTCACCAGGGCAACAGGGGACCACCGGGGAGCTGTTTTTT. Protein: CASSPGQQGTTGELFF. The V and J genes are TRBV18 and TRBJ2-2; 7 positions match TRBD1. J was trimmed by 4 bases and V by 2 bases; bases with no gene match: 7. CDR3 length: 16 residues. CDR1 is KGHSH and CDR2 is LQKENI in the germline V gene.

This chain connects TRBV19 to TRBJ2-3, with 7 nucleotides matching TRBD1. The V segment lost 5 bases and the J segment 0 bases; nucleotides outside the gene matches: 8. Germline CDR1 and CDR2: LNHDA and SQIVND (reference sequence). The CDR3 spans 16 residues. The CDR3 loop is CASSAPRDRSTDTQYF. CDR3 in DNA: TGTGCCAGTAGTGCCCCTCGGGACAGAAGCACAGATACGCAGTATTTT.

The gene calls are TRBV18 and TRBJ2-5, with D perhaps TRBD1 (5 bases). CDR1 and CDR2 from the germline V gene are KGHSH and LQKENI. V gave up 3 bases and J gave up 1 base, with 12 bases separating them. The CDR3 runs to 15 residues. The CDR3 DNA follows: TGTGCCAGCTCACCCTTAACAGGATTCCAAGAGACCCAGTACTTC. It translates to CASSPLTGFQETQYF.

This clone was counted only a few times. The CDR3 protein is CASSIPRPGQREKLFF. For the CDR3, the DNA is TGTGCCAGTAGTATTCCCAGACCGGGACAGCGTGAAAAACTGTTTTTT. This chain joins TRBV19 and TRBJ1-4; 7 bases are a match to TRBD1. Looked up from germline, CDR1 is LNHDA and CDR2 is SQIVND (reference sequence). This CDR3 has 16 residues. V lost 3 bases and J lost 7; bases outside the gene matches: 11.

The V call is TRBV2, the J call TRBJ2-2; the match to TRBD1 covers 7 bases. V shed 2 bases, J shed 2 bases, and the junction held 26 bases outside the gene matches. In germline, CDR1 is SNHLY, CDR2 FYNNEI. The CDR3 is 23 residues long. The CDR3 reads CASSERGPGFWGRPTSNTGELFF. In DNA, the CDR3 is TGTGCCAGCAGTGAAAGGGGGCCCGGGTTCTGGGGGCGACCGACTTCAAACACCGGGGAGCTGTTTTTT.

The rearrangement uses TRBV5-1 and TRBJ2-3, with 7 bases matching TRBD2. The length of the CDR3 is 15 residues. The junction had 4 bases not matched to a gene; V was cut back by 1 base and J by 2 bases. The V gene's germline CDR1 is SGHRS and CDR2 YFSETQ. The DNA of the CDR3 is TGCGCCAGCAGCTTGATAACTAGCGCCACAGATACGCAGTATTTT. Amino acid sequence: CASSLITSATDTQYF.

This chain links TRBV7-2 with TRBJ1-1, with 9 bases aligning to TRBD1. V gave up 5 bases and J gave up 2 bases; unmatched junction bases: 3. Germline assignment: CDR1 SGHTA and CDR2 FQGNSA. The CDR3 has 14 residues. CDR3 loop: CASSMDRGNTEAFF. CDR3 coding DNA: TGTGCCAGCAGCATGGACAGGGGAAACACTGAAGCTTTCTTT.

The chain recombines TRBV5-1 with TRBJ2-7, with 10 bases lining up with TRBD2. Trimming cost V 4 bases and J 5 bases; bases outside gene matches: 6. Germline V CDR1 and CDR2: SGHRS, YFSETQ. The CDR3 loop spans 14 amino acids. The CDR3 coding sequence is TGCGCCAGCAGCGGCGGACTAGCGGAAGACGAGCAGTACTTC. Translated, it gives CASSGGLAEDEQYF.

CDR3 DNA: TGTGCCAGCAGTACCCACTCCTACGAGCAGTACTTC. As protein: CASSTHSYEQYF. This rearrangement joins TRBV6-5 to TRBJ2-7; D gene uncertain. Germline V gene sequence: CDR1 MNHEY, CDR2 SVGAGI. The CDR3 is made up of 12 amino acids. Trimming took off 5 bases at V and 0 bases at J, with 5 bases between the two ends.